Below are 28 T cell receptor beta chains sequenced from a single sample in a study of blood T cell repertoires in COVID-19. TCRdb keeps only in-frame clones here, not all; method: immunoSEQ multiplex PCR. The sample lists about 74,000 clones; 75% were seen once. Sequencing was done on a sample of peripheral blood. These receptors all come from a man aged 65 to 79 with acute or convalescent COVID-19.

CDR3 in amino acids: CASSKGDCPGEQYF. The CDR3 DNA is TGTGCCAGCAGCAAAGGGGACTGCCCAGGCGAGCAGTACTTC. The V call is TRBV21-1, the J call TRBJ2-7; whether TRBD2, the table's D call, matches the DNA was not checked. TRBV21-1 has pseudogene status. The CDR3 contains 14 residues.

V usage is TRBV15 and J usage is TRBJ1-5; tentatively, D is TRBD1 (5 bases). Germline CDR1 LNHNV, CDR2 YYDKDF (reference sequence). The CDR3 contains 15 residues. The V gene lost 5 bases and the J gene lost 0 bases, with 11 bases spanning the gap. CDR3 sequence (DNA): TGTGCCACCAGCCGCGGGGGTGCTAGCAATCAGCCCCAGCATTTT. Amino acid sequence: CATSRGGASNQPQHF.

The chain is built from TRBV18 and TRBJ1-1, with 9 bases lining up with TRBD1. Per germline, CDR1 KGHSH and CDR2 LQKENI. CDR3 size: 15 residues. Trimming at V came to 3 bases and at J to 6 bases, leaving 8 bases not matched to a gene. CDR3 protein: CASSPSTGGFSEAFF. CDR3 nucleotide sequence: TGTGCCAGCTCACCTTCGACAGGGGGTTTCTCTGAAGCTTTCTTT.

V gene TRBV9 combines with J gene TRBJ2-3; D perhaps matches TRBD2 (5 bases). This CDR3 has 16 amino acids. V lost 3 bases to trimming and J lost 0 bases, with 14 bases between them. From germline, CDR1 is SGDLS and CDR2 YYNGEE. CDR3 nucleotide sequence: TGTGCCAGCAGCGCACTAGACGGATCTAGCACAGATACGCAGTATTTT. This translates into CASSALDGSSTDTQYF.

The V and J genes are TRBV6-5 and TRBJ1-5; possible D gene TRBD1, 6 bases. V was pared by 4 bases and J by 6 bases, with 19 bases between. The germline CDR1 and CDR2 sequences are MNHEY and SVGAGI. The CDR3 sequence is 16 residues long. The CDR3 here is CASSSTGQSRVQPQHF. The CDR3 region has the DNA TGTGCCAGCAGTTCGACAGGACAGTCCCGGGTTCAGCCCCAGCATTTT.

V gene TRBV21-1 combines with J gene TRBJ2-7; the table's D gene call, TRBD1, was not cross checked with the DNA. TRBV21-1 is a pseudogene. This CDR3 is built from 14 residues. The CDR3 bases are TGTGCCAGCAGACCCCGGGACAGAGCCTACGAGCAGTACTTC. This codes for CASRPRDRAYEQYF.

The CDR3 protein is CASSLPGTALETQYF. Here the CDR3 DNA reads TGTGCCAGCAGTCTCCCCGGGACAGCATTGGAGACCCAGTACTTC. The chain has TRBV6-5 and TRBJ2-5; 7 bases line up with TRBD1. CDR1 and CDR2 from the germline V gene are MNHEY and SVGAGI. The CDR3 extends over 15 amino acids. V lost 5 bases to trimming and J lost 5 bases; unmatched junction nucleotides: 11.

The rearrangement uses TRBV29-1 and TRBJ1-4; TRBD1 matches 9 bases. J gave up 10 bases and V 3 bases, and 6 bases lay outside the gene matches. Germline CDR1 and CDR2: SQVTM and ANQGSEA. There are 13 residues in the CDR3. In nucleotides, the CDR3 is TGCAGCGTTGAGGGGGACAGGGTTGGAAAACTGTTTTTT. This gives the protein CSVEGDRVGKLFF.

The V and J genes are TRBV27 and TRBJ2-7; TRBD2 agrees at 9 bases. The length of the CDR3 is 14 residues. Germline CDR1 and CDR2: MNHEY and SMNVEV (reference sequence). The ends lost 4 bases at V and 6 bases at J; junction bases unmatched: 7. The CDR3 bases are TGTGCCAGCAGTTCCATAGCGGGAGATCGCGAGCAGTACTTC. Its protein product is CASSSIAGDREQYF.

This clone was detected a few times. The chain is built from TRBV28 and TRBJ2-7; the D gene is possibly TRBD2 (5 bases). Per germline, CDR1 MDHEN and CDR2 SYDVKM. V was trimmed by 7 bases and J by 2 bases, leaving 9 bases between them. The CDR3 length is 12 residues. This chain's CDR3 is CASTHGTYEQYF. The DNA of the CDR3 is TGTGCCAGCACCCACGGGACCTACGAGCAGTACTTC.

This chain links TRBV11-2 with TRBJ1-6, with no clear D. Germline V gene lookup returns CDR1 SGHAT and CDR2 FQNNGV. The CDR3 runs to 15 residues. V dropped 5 bases and J dropped 2 bases, with 10 bases sitting between them. The CDR3 loop reads CASSPQRAYNSPLHF. In DNA form, the CDR3 reads TGTGCCAGCAGCCCGCAGAGGGCCTATAATTCACCCCTCCACTTT.

The chain employs TRBV7-2 and TRBJ2-3, with 12 bases lining up with TRBD2. The germline V gene has CDR1 SGHTA and CDR2 FQGNSA. V was clipped by 5 bases and J by 0 bases; unmatched bases: 3. The CDR3 has 16 residues. CDR3 nucleotide sequence: TGTGCCAGCAGCAGACTAGCGGGAGTGAGCACAGATACGCAGTATTTT. It specifies CASSRLAGVSTDTQYF.

This chain links TRBV5-1 with TRBJ1-3, with D perhaps TRBD1 (6 bases). V was shortened by 4 bases and J by 0 bases, with 14 bases between the two germline ends. The CDR3 has 16 amino acids. Germline lookup yields CDR1 SGHRS and CDR2 YFSETQ. Written as DNA, the CDR3 is TGCGCCAGCAGCGTTGGTGGGGGCTTCTCTGGAAACACCATATATTTT. Its protein is CASSVGGGFSGNTIYF. Full variable domain (missing parts from reference TRBV5-1 and TRBJ1-3): KAGVTQTPRYLIKTRGQQVTLSCSPISGHRSVSWYQQTPGQGLQFLFEYFSETQRNKGNFPGRFSGRQFSNSRSEMNVSTLELGDSALYLCASSVGGGFSGNTIYFGEGSWLTVV.

The chain links TRBV27 to TRBJ1-2, with TRBD1 matching over 8 bases. The CDR3 is made up of 15 amino acids. V lost 3 bases to trimming and J lost 8 bases; unmatched junction nucleotides: 11. The germline CDR1 and CDR2 sequences are MNHEY and SMNVEV (reference sequence). In DNA, the CDR3 is TGTGCCAGCAGTTTCCGGACAGGGACGTTAGACGGCTACACCTTC. Encoded protein: CASSFRTGTLDGYTF.

The genes are TRBV7-2 and TRBJ2-1; 7 bases are a match to TRBD2. The CDR3 contains 16 residues. The ends lost 3 bases at V and 0 bases at J; junction bases unmatched: 5. The germline CDR1 and CDR2 sequences are SGHTA and FQGNSA. The CDR3 loop is CASSLTSSSSYNEQFF. DNA of the CDR3: TGTGCCAGCAGCTTGACTAGCAGCAGCTCCTACAATGAGCAGTTCTTC.

The chain has TRBV15 and TRBJ2-7; the match to TRBD1 covers 7 bases. The germline CDR1 and CDR2 sequences are LNHNV and YYDKDF (reference sequence). V lost 5 bases, J lost 5 bases, and 6 bases stayed unmatched. The CDR3 has 13 amino acids. The CDR3 loop is CATSLQGRNEQYF. The CDR3 nucleotides read TGTGCCACCAGCCTACAGGGGCGGAACGAGCAGTACTTC.

V gene TRBV9 combines with J gene TRBJ1-2, with D hard to call. This CDR3 has 12 residues. Germline CDR1 SGDLS, CDR2 YYNGEE. V gave up 7 bases and J gave up 0 bases, with 7 bases separating them. The CDR3 here is CASDSSNYGYTF. CDR3 bases: TGTGCCAGCGATAGTTCTAACTATGGCTACACCTTC.

The chain carries TRBV10-1 and TRBJ2-7; the match to TRBD2 covers 15 bases. J was trimmed by 4 bases and V by 2 bases; bases with no gene match: 0. There are 15 residues in the CDR3. Germline V gene sequence: CDR1 WNHNN, CDR2 SYGVQD (reference sequence). DNA of the CDR3: TGCGCCAGCAGTGAGGGACTAGCGGGAGGGTACGAGCAGTACTTC. It translates to CASSEGLAGGYEQYF.

This rearrangement joins TRBV2 to TRBJ2-7; D gene unclear. Trimming shortened V by 8 bases and J by 0 bases, and 20 bases separated the two germline ends. The germline gives CDR1 SNHLY, CDR2 FYNNEI. The CDR3 is 16 residues long. The CDR3: CASCHRELPYSYEQYF. The CDR3 DNA follows: TGTGCCAGCTGCCATAGAGAGTTGCCATACTCCTACGAGCAGTACTTC.

This clone was seen only a few times. The rearrangement uses TRBV2 and TRBJ2-5; the D is unclear. This CDR3 region has 14 residues. Germline V gives CDR1 SNHLY, CDR2 FYNNEI. Trimming left V 6 bases short and J 2 bases short, with 13 bases between. The CDR3 here is CASRENNIQETQYF. The CDR3 coding sequence is TGTGCCAGCAGGGAGAATAACATACAAGAGACCCAGTACTTC.

The chain recombines TRBV5-4 with TRBJ1-5, with D unclear. Germline V gives CDR1 SGHNT, CDR2 YYREEE (reference sequence). The CDR3 is 15 residues long. Trimming took 0 bases from V and 2 from J, leaving 9 bases between them. DNA of the CDR3: TGTGCCAGCAGCTTGGACGGGAAGGGCAATCAGCCCCAGCATTTT. Amino acids: CASSLDGKGNQPQHF.

This clone has a single count. The V call is TRBV29-1, the J call TRBJ2-4, with 8 bases that match TRBD2. This CDR3 comprises 13 residues. Germline loops: CDR1 SQVTM, CDR2 ANQGSEA. J lost 5 bases, V lost 7 bases, and 7 bases had no gene match. The CDR3 is CSGIAGTENIQYF. The CDR3 DNA follows: TGCAGCGGTATAGCGGGAACAGAAAACATTCAGTACTTC.

This clone is a singleton in its sample. This rearrangement joins TRBV7-2 to TRBJ1-1; D is unresolved. Looked up from germline, CDR1 is SGHTA and CDR2 is FQGNSA. With 1 base removed from V and 1 base from J, the gap between germline ends came to 4 bases. The CDR3 sequence is 13 residues long. CDR3 DNA: TGTGCCAGCAGCTTAGACAGGAACACTGAAGCTTTCTTT. Translated, it gives CASSLDRNTEAFF.

The CDR3 DNA is TGCGCCAGTTCCTCCGGGACTAGCGGAACCTACGAGCAGTACTTC. Protein: CASSSGTSGTYEQYF. The chain couples TRBV10-1 to TRBJ2-7; 11 nucleotides line up with TRBD2. In germline, CDR1 is WNHNN, CDR2 SYGVQD (reference sequence). V was pared by 9 bases and J by 2 bases, with 9 bases of the junction left unmatched. This CDR3 spans 15 amino acids.

This sequence joins TRBV19 and TRBJ1-1; D is ambiguous. V was trimmed by 3 bases and J by 1 base, leaving 9 bases between them. The germline V gene encodes CDR1 LNHDA and CDR2 SQIVND (reference sequence). The CDR3 sequence is 14 residues long. The CDR3 loop is CASSMSGQNTEAFF. The DNA of the CDR3 is TGTGCCAGTAGTATGAGCGGCCAGAACACTGAAGCTTTCTTT.

The chain combines TRBV5-1 with TRBJ2-5; tentative D call: TRBD2 (5 bases). V was cut by 3 bases and J by 4 bases, with 13 bases left in between. Germline assignment: CDR1 SGHRS and CDR2 YFSETQ. CDR3 size: 14 residues. The CDR3 sequence: CASSSAGPGETQYF. The CDR3 DNA sequence: TGCGCCAGCAGCTCGGCGGGCCCTGGAGAGACCCAGTACTTC.

V is TRBV3-1 (or the pseudogene TRBV3-2) and J is TRBJ2-7; the match to TRBD1 covers 9 bases. Germline V gives CDR1 LGHDT, CDR2 YNNKEL (reference sequence). The CDR3 totals 15 residues. Unmatched junction bases numbered 2, after V lost 0 bases and J lost 2 bases. The chain's CDR3 is CASSQEGQGTYEQYF. The DNA for the CDR3 is TGTGCCAGCAGCCAAGAGGGACAGGGTACCTACGAGCAGTACTTC.

The V call is TRBV7-9, the J call TRBJ1-4; D is perhaps TRBD1 (6 bases). The CDR3 is 13 amino acids. The V gene lost 7 bases and the J gene lost 6 bases, with 12 bases spanning the gap. CDR1 SEHNR and CDR2 FQNEAQ come from the germline V gene (reference sequence). CDR3 amino acids: CASMVPGDEKLFF. As DNA, the CDR3 is TGTGCCAGCATGGTACCAGGGGATGAAAAACTGTTTTTT.